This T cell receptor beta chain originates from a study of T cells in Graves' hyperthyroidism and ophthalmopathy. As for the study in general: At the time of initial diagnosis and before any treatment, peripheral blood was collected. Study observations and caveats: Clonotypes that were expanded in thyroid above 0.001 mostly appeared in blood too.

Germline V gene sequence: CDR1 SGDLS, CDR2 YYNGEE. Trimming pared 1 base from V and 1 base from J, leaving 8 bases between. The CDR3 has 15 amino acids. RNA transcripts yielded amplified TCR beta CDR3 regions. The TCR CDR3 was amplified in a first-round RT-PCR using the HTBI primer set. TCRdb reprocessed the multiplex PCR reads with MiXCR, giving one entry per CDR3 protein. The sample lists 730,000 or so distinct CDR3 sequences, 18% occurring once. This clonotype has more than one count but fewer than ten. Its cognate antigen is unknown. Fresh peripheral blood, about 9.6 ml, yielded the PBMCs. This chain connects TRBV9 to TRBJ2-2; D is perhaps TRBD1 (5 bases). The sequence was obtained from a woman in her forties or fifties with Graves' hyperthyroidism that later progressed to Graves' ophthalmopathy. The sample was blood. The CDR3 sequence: CASSVRQGNTGELFF. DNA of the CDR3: TGTGCCAGCAGCGTACGGCAGGGGAACACCGGGGAGCTGTTTTTT.